Detailed here is one T cell receptor beta chain. This sample is part of a study of cytomegalovirus exposure and HLA in healthy donors. Germline V gene sequence: CDR1 MNHEY, CDR2 SMNVEV (reference sequence). This CDR3 contains 14 residues. Between the trimmed V and J ends, which lost 5 bases and 4 bases, there was a span of 14 bases. PCR used 60 Vbeta primers and 13 Jbeta primers. Generated by immunoSEQ multiplex PCR, the TCRdb table keeps only in-frame clones and is missing some. The sample includes about 130,000 clones, about 80% seen only once; the top ten take about 2.9%. The chain couples TRBV27 to TRBJ1-1; possibly TRBD1 for D (6 bases). This sequence originates from a boy aged 2-15 years in good health and CMV-seronegative. Sequenced input: PBMCs. This CDR3 is CASSPEGEITEAFF. CDR3 nucleotides: TGTGCCAGCAGTCCCGAGGGGGAGATCACTGAAGCTTTCTTT.